This record concerns one TCR beta chain sequence. This table comes from immunoSEQ multiplex PCR, and its TCRdb copy is limited to in-frame clones, with some not included. The data contain about 11,000 clones, 77% of them singletons. The CDR3 extends over 14 amino acids. The V gene's germline CDR1 is LGHNA and CDR2 YNFKEQ. Trimming removed 6 bases from V and 8 bases from J, with 17 bases in between. The sample originates from a study of sequential checkpoint blockade in melanoma. This sample's treatment: randomized to nivolumab then ipilimumab (arm A) or the reverse (arm B). Patients had received no earlier DNA-damaging chemotherapy. From thawed PBMCs, live CD3+CD8+ cells negative for CD19 and CD56 were sorted.

The sequence was obtained from a human donor with melanoma. The sequenced sample was CD8+ T cells sorted from blood (inferred from file names), obtained from a patient given nivolumab and ipilimumab in sequence. V gene TRBV4-2 combines with J gene TRBJ2-1; D gene ambiguous. CDR3 DNA: TGTGCCAGCAGTCCAGAGGCCTTAGTCTATGAGCAGTTCTTC. It translates to CASSPEALVYEQFF.